This TCR beta chain originates from a study of tumor-infiltrating lymphocytes in localized non-small cell lung cancer. Study-wide context: Patients included smokers and never-smokers with various histologies, some sampled after neoadjuvant chemotherapy.

This clone was detected only a few times. The assay was immunoSEQ multiplex PCR, and TCRdb's table has in-frame clones only and misses some. The sample has 3,600 or so clones; less than 70% are singletons. In germline, CDR1 is SGDLS, CDR2 YYNGEE. The V and J ends lost 3 bases and 4 bases, in that order; junction bases with no gene match: 10. The CDR3 is 17 residues long. The TCR comes from a human donor with non-small cell lung cancer. The source material was uninvolved lung tissue not adjacent to the tumor. The chain couples TRBV9 to TRBJ1-1; 12 bases fit TRBD1. CDR3 amino acids: CASSDGGQGAFRTEAFF. The CDR3 DNA follows: TGTGCCAGCAGCGACGGGGGACAGGGGGCGTTTCGCACTGAAGCTTTCTTT.